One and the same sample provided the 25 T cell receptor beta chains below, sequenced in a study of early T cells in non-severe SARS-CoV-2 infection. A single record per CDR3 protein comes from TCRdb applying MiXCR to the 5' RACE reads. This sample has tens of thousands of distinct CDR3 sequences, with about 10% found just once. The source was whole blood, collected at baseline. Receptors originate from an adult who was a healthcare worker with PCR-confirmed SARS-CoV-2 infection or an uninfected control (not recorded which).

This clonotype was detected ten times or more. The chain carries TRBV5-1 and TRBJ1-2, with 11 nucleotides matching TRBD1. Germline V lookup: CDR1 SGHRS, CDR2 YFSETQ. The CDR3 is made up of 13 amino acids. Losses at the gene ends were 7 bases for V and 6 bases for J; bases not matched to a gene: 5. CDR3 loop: CASSGTGGNGYTF. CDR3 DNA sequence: TGCGCCAGCTCCGGGACAGGGGGAAATGGCTACACCTTC.

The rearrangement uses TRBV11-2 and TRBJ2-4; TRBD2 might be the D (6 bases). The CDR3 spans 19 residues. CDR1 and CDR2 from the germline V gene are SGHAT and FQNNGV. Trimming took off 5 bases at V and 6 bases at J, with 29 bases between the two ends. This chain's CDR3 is CASSHPGLALEGTRNIQYF. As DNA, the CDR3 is TGTGCCAGCAGCCACCCCGGGCTAGCGCTCGAGGGGACGAGAAACATTCAGTACTTC.

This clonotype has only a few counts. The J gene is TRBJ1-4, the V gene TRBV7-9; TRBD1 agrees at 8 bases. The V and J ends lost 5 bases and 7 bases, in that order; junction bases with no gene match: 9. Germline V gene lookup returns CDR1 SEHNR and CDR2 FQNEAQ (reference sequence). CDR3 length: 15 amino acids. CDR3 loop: CASSVQGAVGEKLFF. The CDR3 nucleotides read TGTGCCAGCAGCGTCCAGGGGGCGGTGGGTGAAAAACTGTTTTTT.

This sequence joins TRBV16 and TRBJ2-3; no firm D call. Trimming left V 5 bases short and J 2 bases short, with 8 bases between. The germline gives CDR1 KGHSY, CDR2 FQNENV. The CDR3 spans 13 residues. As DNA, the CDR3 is TGTGCCAGCAGCGGGATTTACACAGATACGCAGTATTTT. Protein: CASSGIYTDTQYF. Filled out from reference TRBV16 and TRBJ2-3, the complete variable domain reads GEEVAQTPKHLVRGEGQKAKLYCAPIKGHSYVFWYQQVLKNEFKFLISFQNENVFDETGMPKERFSAKCLPNSPCSLEIQATKLEDSAVYFCASSGIYTDTQYFGPGTRLTVL.

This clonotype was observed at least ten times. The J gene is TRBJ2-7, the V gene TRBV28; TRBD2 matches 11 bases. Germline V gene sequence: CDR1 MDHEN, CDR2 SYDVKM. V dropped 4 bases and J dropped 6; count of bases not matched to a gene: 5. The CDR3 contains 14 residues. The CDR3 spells CASSWGTSGGEQYF. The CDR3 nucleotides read TGTGCCAGCAGTTGGGGGACTAGCGGAGGCGAGCAGTACTTC.

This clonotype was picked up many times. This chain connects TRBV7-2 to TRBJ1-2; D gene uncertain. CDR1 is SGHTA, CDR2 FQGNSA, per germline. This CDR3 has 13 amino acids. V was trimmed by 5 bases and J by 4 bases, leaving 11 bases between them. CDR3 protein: CASSLDGSYGYTF. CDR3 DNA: TGTGCCAGCAGCCTGGACGGGAGCTATGGCTACACCTTC. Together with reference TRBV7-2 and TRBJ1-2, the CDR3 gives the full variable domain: GAGVSQSPSNKVTEKGKDVELRCDPISGHTALYWYRQSLGQGLEFLIYFQGNSAPDKSGLPSDRFSAERTGGSVSTLTIQRTQQEDSAVYLCASSLDGSYGYTFGSGTRLTVV.

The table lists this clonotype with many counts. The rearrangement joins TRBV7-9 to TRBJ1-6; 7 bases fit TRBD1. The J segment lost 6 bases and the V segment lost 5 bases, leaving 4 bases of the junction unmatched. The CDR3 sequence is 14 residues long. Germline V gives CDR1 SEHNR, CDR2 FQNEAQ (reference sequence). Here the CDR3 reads CASSPGQSNSPLHF. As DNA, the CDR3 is TGTGCCAGCAGCCCGGGACAGTCTAATTCACCCCTCCACTTT.

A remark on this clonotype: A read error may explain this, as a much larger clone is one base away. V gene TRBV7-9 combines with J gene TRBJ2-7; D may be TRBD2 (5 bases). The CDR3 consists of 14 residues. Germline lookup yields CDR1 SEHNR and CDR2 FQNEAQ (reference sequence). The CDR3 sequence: CASSSRRTSYKQYF. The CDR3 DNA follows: TGTGCCAGCAGCTCTCGGAGGACCTCCTACAAGCAGTACTTC.

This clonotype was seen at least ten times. DNA for the CDR3: TGTGCCAGCAGCTCCGTGGCAGATACGCAGTATTTT. Its translation is CASSSVADTQYF. This sequence joins TRBV7-9 and TRBJ2-3; no clear D gene. CDR1 SEHNR and CDR2 FQNEAQ come from the germline V gene (reference sequence). V dropped 4 bases and J dropped 4 bases, with 6 bases sitting between them. This CDR3 spans 12 amino acids.

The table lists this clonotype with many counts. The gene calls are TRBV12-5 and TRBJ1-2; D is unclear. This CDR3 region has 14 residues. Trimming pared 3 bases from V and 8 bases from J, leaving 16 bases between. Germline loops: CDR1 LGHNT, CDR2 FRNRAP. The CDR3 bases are TGTGCTAGTGGTTTTCCCCCGGGAATGAAGGGCTACACCTTC. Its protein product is CASGFPPGMKGYTF.

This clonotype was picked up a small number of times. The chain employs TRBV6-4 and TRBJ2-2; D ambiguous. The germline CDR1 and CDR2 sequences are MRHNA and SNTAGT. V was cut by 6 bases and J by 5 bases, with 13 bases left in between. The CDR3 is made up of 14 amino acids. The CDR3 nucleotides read TGTGCCAGCAGCCCCGGCCGCACTACCGGGGAGCTGTTTTTT. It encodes CASSPGRTTGELFF.

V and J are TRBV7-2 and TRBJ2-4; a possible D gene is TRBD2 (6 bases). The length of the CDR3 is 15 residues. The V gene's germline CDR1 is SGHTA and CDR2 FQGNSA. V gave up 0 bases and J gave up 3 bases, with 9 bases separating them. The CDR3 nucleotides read TGTGCCAGCAGCTTAGCTAGCGGTTACAAAAACATTCAGTACTTC. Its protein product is CASSLASGYKNIQYF.

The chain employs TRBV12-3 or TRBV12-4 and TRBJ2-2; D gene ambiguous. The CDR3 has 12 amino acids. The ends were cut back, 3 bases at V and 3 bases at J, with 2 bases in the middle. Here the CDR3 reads CASSFDTGELFF. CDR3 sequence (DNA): TGTGCCAGCAGTTTCGACACCGGGGAGCTGTTTTTT.

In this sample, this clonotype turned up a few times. CDR3 region: CASSFQGLVGEQFF. In DNA form, the CDR3 reads TGTGCCAGCAGTTTTCAGGGGCTCGTCGGTGAGCAGTTCTTC. The chain couples TRBV12-3 or TRBV12-4 to TRBJ2-1; D might be TRBD1 (6 bases). V dropped 3 bases and J dropped 9 bases, with 15 bases sitting between them. The CDR3 length is 14 residues.

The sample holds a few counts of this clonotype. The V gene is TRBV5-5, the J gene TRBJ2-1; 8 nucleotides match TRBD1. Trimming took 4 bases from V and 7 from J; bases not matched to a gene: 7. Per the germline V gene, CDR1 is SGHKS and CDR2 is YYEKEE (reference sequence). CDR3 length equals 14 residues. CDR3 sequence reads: CASSRGQGRNEQFF. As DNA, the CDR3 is TGTGCCAGCAGCCGTGGACAGGGACGAAATGAGCAGTTCTTC.

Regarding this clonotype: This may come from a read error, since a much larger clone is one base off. The CDR3 DNA follows: TGTGCCAGCAGCGCGCGGGTCAGGGGGCATCGCGGGGAGCTGTTTTTT. Translated, it gives CASSARVRGHRGELFF. The chain is built from TRBV4-2 and TRBJ2-2; 8 nucleotides line up with TRBD1. This CDR3 region has 16 residues. The ends lost 5 bases at V and 7 bases at J; junction bases unmatched: 12. Germline V gives CDR1 LGHNA, CDR2 YNFKEQ.

The CDR3 region has the DNA TGTGCCAGCAGTGACTGGCAGAACACCGGGGAGCTGTTTTTT. As protein: CASSDWQNTGELFF. V usage is TRBV25-1 and J usage is TRBJ2-2, with D uncertain. Trimming removed 3 bases at V and 1 base at J, with 6 bases between. The CDR3 is made up of 14 amino acids. CDR1 and CDR2 from the germline V gene are MGHDK and SYGVNS.

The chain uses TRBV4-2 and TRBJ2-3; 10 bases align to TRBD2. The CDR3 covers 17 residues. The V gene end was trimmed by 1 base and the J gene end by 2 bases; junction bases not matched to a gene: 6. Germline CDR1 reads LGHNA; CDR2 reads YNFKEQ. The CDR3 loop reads CASSQVSAGGYTDTQYF. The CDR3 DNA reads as TGTGCCAGCAGCCAAGTGTCAGCGGGAGGGTACACAGATACGCAGTATTTT.

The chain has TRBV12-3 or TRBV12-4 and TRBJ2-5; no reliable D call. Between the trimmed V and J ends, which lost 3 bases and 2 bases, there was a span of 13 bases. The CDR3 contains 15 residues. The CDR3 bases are TGTGCCAGCAGTTTTGGACCACCGCTTCAAGAGACCCAGTACTTC. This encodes CASSFGPPLQETQYF.

The CDR3 here is CASSQDGWSPLHF. CDR3 coding DNA: TGTGCCAGCAGCCAAGATGGGTGGTCACCCCTCCACTTT. V gene TRBV4-2 combines with J gene TRBJ1-6, with unresolved D. CDR3 length: 13 amino acids. Germline CDR1 and CDR2: LGHNA and YNFKEQ. V was shortened by 0 bases and J by 10 bases, with 7 bases between the two germline ends.

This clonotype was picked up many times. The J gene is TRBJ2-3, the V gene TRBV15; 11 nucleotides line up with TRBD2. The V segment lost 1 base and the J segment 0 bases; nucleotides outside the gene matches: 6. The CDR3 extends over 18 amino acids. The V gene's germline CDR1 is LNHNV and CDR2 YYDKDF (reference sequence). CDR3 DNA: TGTGCCACCAGCAGAGCCCTAGCGGGAGGTCCTAGCACAGATACGCAGTATTTT. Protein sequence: CATSRALAGGPSTDTQYF.

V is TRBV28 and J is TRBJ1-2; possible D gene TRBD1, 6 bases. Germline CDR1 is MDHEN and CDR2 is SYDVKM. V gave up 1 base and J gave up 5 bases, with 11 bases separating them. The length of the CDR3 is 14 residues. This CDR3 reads CASSLYRTDYGYTF. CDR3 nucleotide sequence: TGTGCCAGCAGTTTATACAGGACAGATTATGGCTACACCTTC.

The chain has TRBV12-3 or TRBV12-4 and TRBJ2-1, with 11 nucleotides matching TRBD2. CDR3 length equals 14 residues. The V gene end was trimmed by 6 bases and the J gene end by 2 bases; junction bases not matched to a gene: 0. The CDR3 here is CASRTSGAYNEQFF. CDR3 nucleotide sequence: TGTGCCAGCAGGACTAGCGGGGCCTACAATGAGCAGTTCTTC.

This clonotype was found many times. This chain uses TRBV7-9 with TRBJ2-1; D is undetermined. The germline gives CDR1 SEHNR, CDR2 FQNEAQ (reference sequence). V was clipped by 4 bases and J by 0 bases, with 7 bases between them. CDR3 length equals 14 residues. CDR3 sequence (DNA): TGTGCCAGCAGCTCCGAATACTCCTACAATGAGCAGTTCTTC. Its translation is CASSSEYSYNEQFF.

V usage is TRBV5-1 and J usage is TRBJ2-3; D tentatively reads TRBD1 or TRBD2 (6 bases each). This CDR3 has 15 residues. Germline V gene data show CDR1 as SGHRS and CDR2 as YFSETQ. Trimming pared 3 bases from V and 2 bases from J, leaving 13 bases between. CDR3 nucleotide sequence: TGCGCCAGCAGCTACGTCGGGGGCAACACAGATACGCAGTATTTT. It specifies CASSYVGGNTDTQYF. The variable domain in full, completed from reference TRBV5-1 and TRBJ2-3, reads KAGVTQTPRYLIKTRGQQVTLSCSPISGHRSVSWYQQTPGQGLQFLFEYFSETQRNKGNFPGRFSGRQFSNSRSEMNVSTLELGDSALYLCASSYVGGNTDTQYFGPGTRLTVL.